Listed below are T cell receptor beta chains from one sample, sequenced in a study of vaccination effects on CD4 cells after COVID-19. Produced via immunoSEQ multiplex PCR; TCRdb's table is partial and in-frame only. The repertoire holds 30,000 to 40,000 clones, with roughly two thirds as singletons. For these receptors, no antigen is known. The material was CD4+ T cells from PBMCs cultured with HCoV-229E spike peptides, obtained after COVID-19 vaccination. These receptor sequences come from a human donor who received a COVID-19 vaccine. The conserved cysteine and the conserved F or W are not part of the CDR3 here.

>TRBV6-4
ASSPQPQRGRAEAF
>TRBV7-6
ASSLPTSGRPYEQY
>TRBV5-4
ASSFGTAYEQY
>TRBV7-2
ASSTGLRSPLH
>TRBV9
AGSSGTVTGELF
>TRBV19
ASSKGRGTHRTFNTQY
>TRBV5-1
ASSLATLGGEPISKNIQY
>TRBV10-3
AISEREFIGELF
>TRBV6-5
ASSPREGGYGYT
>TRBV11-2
ASSSYRTGNTIY
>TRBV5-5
ASSRDNNQPQH
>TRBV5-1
ASSLGLSYNEQF
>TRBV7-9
ASSPKAPTGARGYT
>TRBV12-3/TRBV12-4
ASSRDRGYAF
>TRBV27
ASSLGRTGEKMYEQY
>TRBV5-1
ASTLAGTGPYEQY
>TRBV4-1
ASSQPVGRYYEQY
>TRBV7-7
ASSPGTAEQF
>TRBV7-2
ASSLAGVIDTQY
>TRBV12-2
ASRAHDTYNEQF
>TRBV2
ASSGDSQETQY
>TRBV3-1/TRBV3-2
ASRGLTGTGVPTNLPADYGYT
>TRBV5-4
ASSLDLLGKGNEQF
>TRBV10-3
AISEGTYREAF
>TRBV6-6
ASMKQGANTGELF
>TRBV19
ASQENVRDSGNTIY
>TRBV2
ASGEMGVSYNEQF
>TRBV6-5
ASSYSATGSYNEQF
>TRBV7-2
ASSTGQLSYEQY
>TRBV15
ATSPQGSGLGAF
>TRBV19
ASSPGRGPYGYT